The 7 T cell receptor beta chains in this list originate from one sample, sequenced in a study of OX40 agonist ivuxolimab in advanced cancers. Measured with immunoSEQ multiplex PCR; TCRdb has only the in-frame clones, and not every one. The table lists fewer than 85,000 clones, approximately 80% of them singletons, with under 8.5% in the top ten. The specimen was CD4+ or CD8+ T cells sorted from blood, collected in a trial of the OX40 agonist ivuxolimab. Receptor source: an adult with an advanced solid tumor such as melanoma, head and neck, liver or kidney cancer.

The V gene is TRBV6-5, the J gene TRBJ1-2; 11 nucleotides line up with TRBD1. Trimming at V came to 4 bases and at J to 4 bases, leaving 5 bases not matched to a gene. Per the germline V gene, CDR1 is MNHEY and CDR2 is SVGAGI. The CDR3 is 15 amino acids. The CDR3 region is CASSFGTGGSYGYTF. For the CDR3, the DNA is TGTGCCAGCAGTTTCGGGACAGGGGGTTCCTATGGCTACACCTTC.

V usage is TRBV5-6 and J usage is TRBJ2-1, with D possibly matching TRBD1 (5 bases). CDR1 and CDR2 from the germline V gene are SGHDT and YYEEEE. The CDR3 is made up of 17 amino acids. Trimming cost V 6 bases and J 7 bases, with 26 bases left between them. The CDR3 loop reads CASNLKGDPSNRNEQFF. As DNA, the CDR3 is TGTGCCAGCAACCTGAAAGGGGATCCCTCCAACCGGAATGAGCAGTTCTTC.

V is TRBV5-1 and J is TRBJ1-2; possible D gene TRBD1, 5 bases. The germline V gene encodes CDR1 SGHRS and CDR2 YFSETQ. V was pared by 4 bases and J by 8 bases, with 15 bases between. The CDR3 is 13 residues long. This chain's CDR3 is CASSIGHLDGYTF. In DNA, the CDR3 is TGCGCCAGCAGCATCGGACACCTAGACGGCTACACCTTC.

The chain combines TRBV7-2 with TRBJ2-1; 7 bases fit TRBD2. Germline V gene lookup returns CDR1 SGHTA and CDR2 FQGNSA. V shed 6 bases, J shed 2 bases, and the junction held 4 bases outside the gene matches. CDR3 length equals 14 residues. Here the CDR3 DNA reads TGTGCCAGCAGGCCAGGACTAGCCTACAATGAGCAGTTCTTC. This encodes CASRPGLAYNEQFF.

This clone came up a few times. The chain uses TRBV6-6 and TRBJ2-7; no definite D call. Germline values: CDR1 MNHNY, CDR2 SVGAGI (reference sequence). The ends were cut back, 2 bases at V and 13 bases at J, with 18 bases in the middle. The CDR3 has 13 residues. The CDR3 is CASSYETFLTLYF. CDR3 DNA sequence: TGTGCCAGCAGTTACGAAACATTCCTAACTCTCTACTTC.

This clone has a single count. The chain has TRBV2 and TRBJ2-7, with D perhaps TRBD1 (5 bases). Germline CDR1 and CDR2: SNHLY and FYNNEI. This CDR3 contains 12 residues. Trimming took off 2 bases at V and 4 bases at J, with 6 bases between the two ends. The CDR3 spells CASSETGYEQYF. The CDR3 DNA reads TGTGCCAGCAGTGAAACAGGTTACGAGCAGTACTTC.

This chain links TRBV19 with TRBJ1-3; D gene uncertain. This CDR3 has 11 amino acids. Germline CDR1 LNHDA, CDR2 SQIVND (reference sequence). The V gene lost 1 base and the J gene lost 5 bases, with 0 bases spanning the gap. CDR3 protein: CASSIGNTIYF. The CDR3 nucleotides read TGTGCCAGTAGTATAGGAAACACCATATATTTT.